Given below is one TCR beta chain in context. Antigen: not known. The sample is drawn from a study of OX40 agonist ivuxolimab in advanced cancers. General study points: Patients who responded partially at 0.1-3.0 mg/kg showed clonal expansion ranking among the lowest. More expanded clones were found, on average, in CD8+ than in CD4+ T cells.

Profiling relied on immunoSEQ multiplex PCR, and the TCRdb table lists in-frame clones only, not all of them. The sample gives about 60,000 clones, about 83% of which show up once; under 30% is in the top ten. CDR3 size: 15 residues. The germline CDR1 and CDR2 sequences are SGHDN and FVKESK. V was clipped by 3 bases and J by 8 bases; unmatched bases: 9. Sequencing used CD4+ or CD8+ T cells sorted from blood, obtained in a trial of the OX40 agonist ivuxolimab. The rearrangement links TRBV14 to TRBJ2-1; 8 bases are a match to TRBD2. The sequence was collected from an adult with an advanced solid tumor such as melanoma, head and neck, liver or kidney cancer. The CDR3 region is CASSQSSGRRDEQFF. Here the CDR3 DNA reads TGTGCCAGCAGCCAGTCGAGCGGGAGACGTGATGAGCAGTTCTTC.